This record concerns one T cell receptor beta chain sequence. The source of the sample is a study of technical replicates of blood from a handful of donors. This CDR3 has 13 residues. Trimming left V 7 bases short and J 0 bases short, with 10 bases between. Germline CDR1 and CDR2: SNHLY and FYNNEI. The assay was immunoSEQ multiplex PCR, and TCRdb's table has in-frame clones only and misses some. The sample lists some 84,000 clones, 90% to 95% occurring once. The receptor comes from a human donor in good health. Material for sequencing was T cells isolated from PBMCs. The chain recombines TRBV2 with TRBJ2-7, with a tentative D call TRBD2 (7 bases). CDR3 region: CASKRGGSYEQYF. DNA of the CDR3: TGTGCCAGCAAAAGGGGGGGCTCCTACGAGCAGTACTTC.